This T cell receptor (beta chain) was found in a study of immune evolution from preneoplasia to lung adenocarcinoma. Overall study results and limits: Top clone frequencies peaked in normal lung, apparently declining through invasive adenocarcinoma. Clonality was highest in normal lung, lower in later-stage lesions apparently.

On this clone: The antigen remains undetermined.

Profiled with immunoSEQ multiplex PCR; TCRdb holds only in-frame clones, not every one. The sample includes thousands of clones, just over 75% of them seen just once. V dropped 6 bases and J dropped 4 bases, with 15 bases sitting between them. CDR3 length equals 15 residues. Germline V gene data show CDR1 as ENHRY and CDR2 as SYGVKD. What was sequenced was FFPE adjacent normal lung tissue. The source of this sequence is a person between 70 and 80 years old with lung adenocarcinoma. V gene TRBV10-3 combines with J gene TRBJ2-2; no reliable D call. The CDR3 nucleotides are TGTGCCATCAGCGGGCCCCTCCTGGGCACCGGGGAGCTGTTTTTT. This encodes CAISGPLLGTGELFF.